This TCR beta chain emerged from a study of blood T cell repertoires in COVID-19. Study background: The United States, Italy and Spain supplied acute and convalescent COVID-19 samples. PBMCs, B-cell-depleted T cells, or T cells provided the cDNA or gDNA that made up the material.

CDR1 and CDR2 from the germline V gene are LNHDA and SQIVND (reference sequence). The CDR3 extends over 15 amino acids. Trimming removed 1 base at V and 0 bases at J, with 8 bases between. Original methodology: Amplifying reference gene primers gave estimates of nucleated cell counts. Generated by immunoSEQ multiplex PCR, the TCRdb table keeps only in-frame clones and is missing some. The D gene and trimming were derived from the DNA, and the V and J assignments and clone size from that table. The sample records about 60,000 clones, 84% being singletons. This clone was counted between two and nine times.

This chain uses TRBV19 with TRBJ2-3; D is undetermined. The TCR was taken from a man aged 55-75 years with COVID-19, enrolled during active disease. Sequencing input: peripheral blood. As DNA, the CDR3 is TGTGCCAGTAGTATAGCCCGTATTAGCACAGATACGCAGTATTTT. Translation: CASSIARISTDTQYF.